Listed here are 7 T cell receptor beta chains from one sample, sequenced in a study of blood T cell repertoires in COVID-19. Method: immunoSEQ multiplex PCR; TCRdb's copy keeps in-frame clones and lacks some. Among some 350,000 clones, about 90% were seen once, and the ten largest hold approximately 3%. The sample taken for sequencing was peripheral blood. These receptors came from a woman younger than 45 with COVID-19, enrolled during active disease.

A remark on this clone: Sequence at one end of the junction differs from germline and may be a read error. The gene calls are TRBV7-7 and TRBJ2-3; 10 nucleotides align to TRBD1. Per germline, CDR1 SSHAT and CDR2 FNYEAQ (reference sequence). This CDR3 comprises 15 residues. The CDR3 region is CASSFRDRGLDTQYF. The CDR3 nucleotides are TGTGCTAGCAGCTTCCGGGACAGGGGTTTGGATACGCAGTATTTT.

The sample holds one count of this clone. CDR3 bases: TGTGCCAGCAGTTTTTACCAGGGCACTGAAGCTTTCTTT. Its translation: CASSFYQGTEAFF. V usage is TRBV12-3 or TRBV12-4 and J usage is TRBJ1-1, with D perhaps matching TRBD1 (5 bases). This CDR3 spans 13 amino acids. V was pared by 3 bases and J by 4 bases, with 9 bases between.

In nucleotides, the CDR3 is TGTGCCAGCAGCTCCCGAGGACTAGCGGGGGGGAGCTCCTACAATGAGCAGTTCTTC. Its translation: CASSSRGLAGGSSYNEQFF. The chain has TRBV11-3 and TRBJ2-1, with TRBD2 identical over 15 bases. This CDR3 is 19 amino acids long. Germline CDR1 is SGHNT and CDR2 is YENEEA. With 4 bases clipped from V and 0 bases from J, the junction kept 7 bases outside the gene matches.

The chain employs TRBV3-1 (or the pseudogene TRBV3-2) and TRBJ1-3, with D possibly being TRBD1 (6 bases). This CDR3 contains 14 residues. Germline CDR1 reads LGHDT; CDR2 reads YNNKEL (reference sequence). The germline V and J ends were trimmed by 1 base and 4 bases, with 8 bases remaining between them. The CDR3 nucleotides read TGTGCCAGCAGCCAAGGAGACAGGGGAAACACCATATATTTT. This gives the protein CASSQGDRGNTIYF.

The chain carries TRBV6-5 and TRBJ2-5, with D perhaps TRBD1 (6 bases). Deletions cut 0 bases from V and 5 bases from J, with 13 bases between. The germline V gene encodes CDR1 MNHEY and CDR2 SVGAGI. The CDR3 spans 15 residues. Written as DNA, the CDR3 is TGTGCCAGCAGTTACTCGCCAGGGGAGAGGGAGACCCAGTACTTC. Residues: CASSYSPGERETQYF.

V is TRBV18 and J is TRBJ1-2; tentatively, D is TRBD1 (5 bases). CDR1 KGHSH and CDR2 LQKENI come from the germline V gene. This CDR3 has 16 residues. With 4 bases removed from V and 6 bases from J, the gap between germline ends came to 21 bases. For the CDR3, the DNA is TGTGCCAGCTCACGGGGACTAATGGCGGGTGCGGATGGCTACACCTTC. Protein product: CASSRGLMAGADGYTF.

For the CDR3, the DNA is TGTGCCAGCAGCTTGGAAACAGGGGGCATCAATGAGCAGTTCTTC. This encodes CASSLETGGINEQFF. The chain recombines TRBV5-4 with TRBJ2-1, with 9 bases matching TRBD1. Trimming at V came to 0 bases and at J to 6 bases, leaving 4 bases not matched to a gene. CDR1 and CDR2 from the germline V gene are SGHNT and YYREEE (reference sequence). The CDR3 is made up of 15 amino acids.